This T cell receptor beta chain was obtained from a study of blood T cell repertoires in COVID-19. The overall study: Acute and convalescent COVID-19 samples came from the United States, Italy and Spain. T cells, B-cell-depleted T cells, or PBMCs supplied cDNA or gDNA.

In the study's own analysis: Reference gene primer amplification gave estimated nucleated cell counts. The data were produced by immunoSEQ multiplex PCR, yet TCRdb's version contains in-frame clones alone and is incomplete. The D gene and trimming were derived from the DNA, and the V and J assignments and clone size from that table. The sample has around 140,000 clones, approximately 90% seen once. The sequenced sample was peripheral blood. The source of this sequence is a man in his sixties with COVID-19, enrolled during active disease.

CDR3 protein: CASSLDKTYEQYF. CDR3 sequence (DNA): TGCGCCAGCAGCTTGGATAAAACCTACGAGCAGTACTTC. The V gene is TRBV5-1, the J gene TRBJ2-7; no clear D. Germline lookup yields CDR1 SGHRS and CDR2 YFSETQ. This CDR3 is 13 amino acids long. V lost 0 bases, J lost 2 bases, and 6 bases lay in between.